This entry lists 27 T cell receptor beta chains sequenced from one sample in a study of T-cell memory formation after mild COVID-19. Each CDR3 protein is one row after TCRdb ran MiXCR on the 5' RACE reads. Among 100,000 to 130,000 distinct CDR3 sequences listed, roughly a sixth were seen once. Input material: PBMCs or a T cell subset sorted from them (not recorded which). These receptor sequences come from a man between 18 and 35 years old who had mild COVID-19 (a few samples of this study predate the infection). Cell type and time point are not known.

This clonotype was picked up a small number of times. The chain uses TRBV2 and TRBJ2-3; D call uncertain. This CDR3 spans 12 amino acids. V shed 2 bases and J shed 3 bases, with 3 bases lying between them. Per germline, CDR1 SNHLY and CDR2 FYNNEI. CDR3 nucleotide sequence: TGTGCCAGCAGTGAACAAACAGATACGCAGTATTTT. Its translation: CASSEQTDTQYF.

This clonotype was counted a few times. CDR3 residues: CASSIPRGTTDTQYF. In DNA form, the CDR3 reads TGTGCCAGCAGCATACCTCGGGGGACCACAGATACGCAGTATTTT. The gene calls are TRBV5-5 and TRBJ2-3, with a possible D match to TRBD2 (6 bases). Trimming stripped 4 bases from V and 2 bases from J, with 14 bases between. The CDR3 length is 15 residues. Germline V gives CDR1 SGHKS, CDR2 YYEKEE (reference sequence).

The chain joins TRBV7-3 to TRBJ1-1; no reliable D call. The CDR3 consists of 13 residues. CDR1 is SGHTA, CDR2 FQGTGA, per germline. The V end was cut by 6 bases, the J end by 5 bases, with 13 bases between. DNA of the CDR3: TGTGCCAGCAGTTCCTCCGGAAGTACTGAAGCTTTCTTT. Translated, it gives CASSSSGSTEAFF.

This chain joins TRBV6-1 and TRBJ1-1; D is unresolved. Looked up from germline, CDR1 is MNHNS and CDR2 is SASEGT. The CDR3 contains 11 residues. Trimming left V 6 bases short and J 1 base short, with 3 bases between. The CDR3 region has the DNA TGTGCCAGCAGGGGGAACACTGAAGCTTTCTTT. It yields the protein CASRGNTEAFF.

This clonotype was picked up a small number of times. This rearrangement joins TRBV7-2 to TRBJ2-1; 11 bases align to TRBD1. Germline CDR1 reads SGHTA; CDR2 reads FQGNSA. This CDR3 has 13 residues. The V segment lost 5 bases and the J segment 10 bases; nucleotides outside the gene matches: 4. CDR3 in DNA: TGTGCCAGCAGCGGGGGGACAGGGGGGGAGCAGTTCTTC. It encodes CASSGGTGGEQFF. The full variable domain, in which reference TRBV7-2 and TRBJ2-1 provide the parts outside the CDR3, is GAGVSQSPSNKVTEKGKDVELRCDPISGHTALYWYRQSLGQGLEFLIYFQGNSAPDKSGLPSDRFSAERTGGSVSTLTIQRTQQEDSAVYLCASSGGTGGEQFFGPGTRLTVL.

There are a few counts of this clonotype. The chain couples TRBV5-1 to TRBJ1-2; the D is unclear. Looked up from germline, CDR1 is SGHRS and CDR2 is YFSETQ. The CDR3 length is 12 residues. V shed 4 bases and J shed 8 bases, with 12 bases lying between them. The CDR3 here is CASSPARNGYTF. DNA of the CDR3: TGCGCCAGCAGCCCCGCAAGGAACGGCTACACCTTC.

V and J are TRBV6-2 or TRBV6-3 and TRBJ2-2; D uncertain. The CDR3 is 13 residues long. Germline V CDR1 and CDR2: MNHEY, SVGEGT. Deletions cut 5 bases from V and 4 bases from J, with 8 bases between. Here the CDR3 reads CASSQRLTGELFF. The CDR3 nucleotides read TGTGCCAGCAGTCAACGCCTCACCGGGGAGCTGTTTTTT.

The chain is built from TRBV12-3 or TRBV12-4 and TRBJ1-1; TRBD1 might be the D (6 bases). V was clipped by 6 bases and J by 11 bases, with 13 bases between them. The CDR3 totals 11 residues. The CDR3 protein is CASSTRGMAFF. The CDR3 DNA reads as TGTGCCAGCAGCACGAGGGGGATGGCTTTCTTT.

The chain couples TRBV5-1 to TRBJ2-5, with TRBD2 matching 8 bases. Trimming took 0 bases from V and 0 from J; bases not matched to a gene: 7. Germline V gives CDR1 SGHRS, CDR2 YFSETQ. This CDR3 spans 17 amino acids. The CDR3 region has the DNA TGCGCCAGCAGCTTGGCCACTAGCGGTTTATACCAAGAGACCCAGTACTTC. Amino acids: CASSLATSGLYQETQYF.

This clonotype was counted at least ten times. The CDR3 DNA follows: TGTGCCAGCAGCTTAAGCCTAGCGGGGGCCTACAATGAGCAGTTCTTC. Translated, it gives CASSLSLAGAYNEQFF. The J gene is TRBJ2-1, the V gene TRBV7-9; TRBD2 agrees at 10 bases. V trimming: 2 bases; J trimming: 2 bases; junction bases outside the gene matches: 3. From germline, CDR1 is SEHNR and CDR2 FQNEAQ (reference sequence). The CDR3 consists of 16 residues.

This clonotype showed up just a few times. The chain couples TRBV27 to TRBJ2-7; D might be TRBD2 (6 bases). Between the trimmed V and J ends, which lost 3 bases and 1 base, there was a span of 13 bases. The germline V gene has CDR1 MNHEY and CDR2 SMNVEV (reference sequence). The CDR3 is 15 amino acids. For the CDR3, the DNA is TGTGCCAGCAGTTTTAAGGCCGGGGGATCCTACGAGCAGTACGTC. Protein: CASSFKAGGSYEQYV.

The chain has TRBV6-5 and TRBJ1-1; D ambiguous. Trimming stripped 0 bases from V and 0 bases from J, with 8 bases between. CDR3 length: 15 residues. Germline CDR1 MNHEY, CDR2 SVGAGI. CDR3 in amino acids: CASSYSMVVNTEAFF. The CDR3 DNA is TGTGCCAGCAGTTACTCGATGGTAGTGAACACTGAAGCTTTCTTT.

CDR3 loop: CASPTGGPPTRDTQYF. CDR3 nucleotides: TGCGCCAGCCCGACGGGTGGGCCCCCGACCAGAGATACGCAGTATTTT. This chain connects TRBV23-1 to TRBJ2-3; D unclear. TRBV23-1 is filed as an ORF, its function uncertain. CDR3 length: 16 residues. V dropped 8 bases and J dropped 5 bases, with 23 bases sitting between them.

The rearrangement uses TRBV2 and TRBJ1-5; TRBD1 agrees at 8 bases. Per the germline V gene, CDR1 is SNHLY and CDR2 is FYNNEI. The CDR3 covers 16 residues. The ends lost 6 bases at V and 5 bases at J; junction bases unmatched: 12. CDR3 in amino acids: CASRGGQGFGHQPQHF. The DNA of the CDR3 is TGTGCCAGCAGGGGCGGACAGGGTTTTGGACATCAGCCCCAGCATTTT.

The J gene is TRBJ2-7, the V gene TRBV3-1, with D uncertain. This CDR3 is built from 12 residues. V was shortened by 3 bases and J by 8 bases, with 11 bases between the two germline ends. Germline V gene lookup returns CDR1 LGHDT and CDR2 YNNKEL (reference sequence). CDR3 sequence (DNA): TGTGCCAGCAGCCATGAGAGCAGGCAGCAGTACTTC. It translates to CASSHESRQQYF.

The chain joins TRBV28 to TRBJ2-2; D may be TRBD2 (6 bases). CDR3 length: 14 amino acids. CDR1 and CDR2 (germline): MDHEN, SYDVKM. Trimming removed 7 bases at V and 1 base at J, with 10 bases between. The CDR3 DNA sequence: TGTGCCAGCATGCGGGGCATGAACACCGGGGAGCTGTTTTTT. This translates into CASMRGMNTGELFF.

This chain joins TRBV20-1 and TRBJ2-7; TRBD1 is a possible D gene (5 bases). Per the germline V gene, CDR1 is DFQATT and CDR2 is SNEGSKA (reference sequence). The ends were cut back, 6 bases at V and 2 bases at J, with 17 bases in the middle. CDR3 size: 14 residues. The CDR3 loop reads CSAQRGVKAYEQYV. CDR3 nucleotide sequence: TGCAGTGCGCAAAGGGGTGTTAAGGCCTACGAGCAGTACGTC.

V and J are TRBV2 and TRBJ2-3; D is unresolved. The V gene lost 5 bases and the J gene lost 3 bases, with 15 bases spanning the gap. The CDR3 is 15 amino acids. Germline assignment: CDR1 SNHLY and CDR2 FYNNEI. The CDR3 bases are TGTGCCAGCAGTAAACATCTGCTGGGAACAGATACGCAGTATTTT. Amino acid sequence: CASSKHLLGTDTQYF.

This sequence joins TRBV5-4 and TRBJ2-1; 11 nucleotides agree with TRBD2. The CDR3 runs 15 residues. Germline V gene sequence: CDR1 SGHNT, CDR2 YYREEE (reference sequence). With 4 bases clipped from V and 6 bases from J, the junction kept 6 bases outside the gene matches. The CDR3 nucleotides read TGTGCCAGCAGCGCCCGACTAGCGGGGTCCAATGAGCAGTTCTTC. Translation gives CASSARLAGSNEQFF.

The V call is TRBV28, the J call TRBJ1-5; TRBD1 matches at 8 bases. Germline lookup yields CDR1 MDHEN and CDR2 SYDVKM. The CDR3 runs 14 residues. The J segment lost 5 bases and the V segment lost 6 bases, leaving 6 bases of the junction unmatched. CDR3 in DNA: TGTGCCAGCAGCAGACAGGGGAGTTATCAGCCCCAGCATTTT. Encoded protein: CASSRQGSYQPQHF.

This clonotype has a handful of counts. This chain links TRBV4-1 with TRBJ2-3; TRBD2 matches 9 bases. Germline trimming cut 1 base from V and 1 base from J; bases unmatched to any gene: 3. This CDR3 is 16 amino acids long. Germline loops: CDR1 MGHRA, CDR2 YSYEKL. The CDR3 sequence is CASSQAVAGGTDTQYF. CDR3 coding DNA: TGCGCCAGCAGCCAAGCGGTAGCGGGGGGCACAGATACGCAGTATTTT.

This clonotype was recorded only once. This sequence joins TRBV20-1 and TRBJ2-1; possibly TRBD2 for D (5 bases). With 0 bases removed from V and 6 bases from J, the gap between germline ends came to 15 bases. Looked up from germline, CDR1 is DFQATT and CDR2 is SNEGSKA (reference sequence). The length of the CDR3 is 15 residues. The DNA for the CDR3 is TGCAGTGCTAGAGATCGAGGGAGTAAGGGCAATGAGCAGTTCTTC. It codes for CSARDRGSKGNEQFF.

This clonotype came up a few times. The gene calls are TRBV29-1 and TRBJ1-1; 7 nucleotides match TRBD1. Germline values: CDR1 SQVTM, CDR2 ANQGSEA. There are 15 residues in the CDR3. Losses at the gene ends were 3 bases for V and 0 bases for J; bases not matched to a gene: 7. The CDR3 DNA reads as TGCAGCGTTGATTTTCCGGGACAGATGAACACTGAAGCTTTCTTT. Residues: CSVDFPGQMNTEAFF.

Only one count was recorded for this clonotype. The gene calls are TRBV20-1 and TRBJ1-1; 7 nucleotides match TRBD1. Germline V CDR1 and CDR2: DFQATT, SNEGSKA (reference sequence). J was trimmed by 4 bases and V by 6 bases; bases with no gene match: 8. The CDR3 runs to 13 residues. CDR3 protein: CSATGDKGTEAFF. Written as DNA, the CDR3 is TGCAGTGCCACAGGGGATAAGGGCACTGAAGCTTTCTTT.

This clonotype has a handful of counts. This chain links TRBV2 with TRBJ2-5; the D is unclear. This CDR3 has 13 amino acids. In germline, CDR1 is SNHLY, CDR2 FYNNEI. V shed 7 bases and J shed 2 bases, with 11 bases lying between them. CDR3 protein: CASMRSHQETQYF. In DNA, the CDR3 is TGTGCCAGCATGAGGAGCCATCAAGAGACCCAGTACTTC.

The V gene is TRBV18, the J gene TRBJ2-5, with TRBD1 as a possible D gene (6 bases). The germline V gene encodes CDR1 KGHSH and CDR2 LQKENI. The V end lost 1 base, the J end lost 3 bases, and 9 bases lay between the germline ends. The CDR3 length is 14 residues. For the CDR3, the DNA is TGTGCCAGCTCACCACTGACAGGAGAAGAGACCCAGTACTTC. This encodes CASSPLTGEETQYF. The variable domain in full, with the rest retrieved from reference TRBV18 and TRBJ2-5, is NAGVMQNPRHLVRRRGQEARLRCSPMKGHSHVYWYRQLPEEGLKFMVYLQKENIIDESGMPKERFSAEFPKEGPSILRIQQVVRGDSAAYFCASSPLTGEETQYFGPGTRLLVL.

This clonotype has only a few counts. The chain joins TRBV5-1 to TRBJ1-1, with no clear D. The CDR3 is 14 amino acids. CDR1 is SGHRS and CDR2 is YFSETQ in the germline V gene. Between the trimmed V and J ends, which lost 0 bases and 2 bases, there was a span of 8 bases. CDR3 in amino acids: CASSLGSFNTEAFF. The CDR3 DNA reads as TGCGCCAGCAGCTTGGGTTCGTTCAACACTGAAGCTTTCTTT.